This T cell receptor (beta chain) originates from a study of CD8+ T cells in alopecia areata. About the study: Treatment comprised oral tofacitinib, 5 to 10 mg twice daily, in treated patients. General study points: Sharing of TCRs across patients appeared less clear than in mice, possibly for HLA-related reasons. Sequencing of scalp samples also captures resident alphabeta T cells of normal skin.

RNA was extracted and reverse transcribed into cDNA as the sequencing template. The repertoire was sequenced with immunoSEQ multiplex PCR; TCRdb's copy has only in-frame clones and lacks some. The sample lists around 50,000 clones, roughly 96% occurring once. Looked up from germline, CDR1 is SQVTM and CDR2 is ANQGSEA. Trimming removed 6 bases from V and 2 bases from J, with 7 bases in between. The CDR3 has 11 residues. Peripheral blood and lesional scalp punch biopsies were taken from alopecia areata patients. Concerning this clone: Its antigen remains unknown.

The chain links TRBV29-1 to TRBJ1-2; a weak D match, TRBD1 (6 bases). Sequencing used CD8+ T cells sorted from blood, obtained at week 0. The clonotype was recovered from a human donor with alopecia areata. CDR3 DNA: TGCAGCGTAGGACAGAACTATGGCTACACCTTC. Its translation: CSVGQNYGYTF.